The sequence of this TCR beta chain was determined in a study of response to subunit inactivated influenza vaccine (dated by TCRdb to the late 2010s). Background on the whole study: Deep quantitative profiling of the T cell receptor repertoire was used in the study to follow responses to a trivalent subunit inactivated influenza vaccine.

This clonotype was seen only a few times. This receptor's antigen is unknown. Per-nucleotide qualities are absent, and no much larger clonotype sits a single base away. To prepare the library, RT-PCR was applied. TCRdb records Illumina HiSeq 2500 as the sequencer. In TCRdb, the public reads were trimmed at Q25 with fastp and aligned with MiXCR, with productive beta chains retained. Each record represents a unique CDR3 protein, reported with the most common genes and DNA among its rows. This sample comprises about 520,000 distinct CDR3 sequences, roughly 23% of them detected only once. Approximately 2% of the sample is taken by the ten largest. Here is what the overall study found, with its caveats: It was suggested by the authors that each seasonal influenza vaccination may recruit only a limited number of new T cells.

The origin of this receptor is a man in his forties or fifties who received an inactivated influenza vaccine. Donor details come from another sample of the same person, matched by shared clones. Sequences were derived from CD4+ T cells sorted from PBMCs, sampled 4 to 6 days after vaccination.

The CDR3 is CASSVAGSGNYNEQFF. The DNA sequence follows: TGTGCCAGCAGCGTAGCAGGTAGCGGGAACTACAATGAGCAGTTCTTC. This receptor chain uses TRBV9 and TRBJ2-1; the central 8 bases match TRBD2. The CDR3 holds 16 amino acids from the cysteine to the phenylalanine. CDR3 DNA only is kept here, 48 bases in frame from base 1. V ends up 0 bases short and J 3 bases short, with an unmatched junction base count of 5. In the germline V gene, CDR1 corresponds to SGDLS and CDR2 to YYNGEE.